This TCR gamma chain derives from a study of gamma delta lymphoproliferative disorders and STAT genes. Study background: The LymphoTrack Dx TCRG Assay amplified gamma chains from at least 50 ng of genomic DNA. Study results and limitations: Nearly all major patient gamma and delta clonotypes were public; only a couple of gamma clonotypes were disease-private.

This clone rates as medium-sized. Its target is not known. The receptor sequences were amplified from genomic DNA of peripheral blood mononuclear cells. TCRdb fed the multiplex PCR reads into CATT to redo clone calling. The sample holds roughly 710 gamma-chain clones, about a tenth seen once. V was clipped by 1 base and J by 0 bases; unmatched bases: 3. Looked up from germline, CDR1 is EGSNGY and CDR2 is YDSYNSKV. The CDR3 consists of 14 residues. Sequencing was performed on blood. The clonotype was recovered from a human donor in good health. V is TRGV2 and J is TRGJ1 or TRGJ2. Because TCRdb records no J gene, it was assigned here through a match of the DNA to germline. CDR3 bases: TGTGCCACCTGGGACGGCCTGAATTATTATAAGAAACTCTTT. Encoded protein: CATWDGLNYYKKLF.